This T cell receptor (beta chain) originates from a study of T cells in Graves' hyperthyroidism and ophthalmopathy. Whole-study findings and limits: Most thyroid clonotypes expanded above 0.001 were also detected in blood.

Not enrolled were patients with uncontrolled infection, other autoimmune disease, pregnancy or lactation. Each diagnosis drew on symptoms, thyroxine, TRAb, thyroid ultrasound and orbital computed tomography findings. Trimming removed 5 bases at V and 6 bases at J, with 19 bases between. The CDR3 has 16 residues. Germline V lookup: CDR1 SGHTA, CDR2 FQGTGA. This clonotype was detected a few times. Its cognate antigen is unknown. Using RNA transcripts as the source, TCR beta CDR3 regions were amplified. HTBI primers were employed in a first-round RT-PCR of the TCR CDR3. TCRdb independently ran MiXCR on the multiplex PCR reads; one entry per CDR3 protein. Here the sample spans around 400,000 distinct CDR3 sequences, roughly an eighth being singletons.

This sequence was found in a woman in her late teens or twenties with Graves' hyperthyroidism. The chain carries TRBV7-3 and TRBJ2-2; D may be TRBD2 (8 bases). The specimen sequenced was blood. The CDR3 DNA sequence: TGTGCCAGCAGCCAAGGGACTAGGGGGCTTGCCGGGGAGCTGTTTTTT. Protein product: CASSQGTRGLAGELFF.